Sequencing of this TCR beta chain was carried out in a study of blood T cells in healthy people across ages. Germline CDR1 is DFQATT and CDR2 is SNEGSKA (reference sequence). The CDR3 consists of 17 residues. Losses at the gene ends were 5 bases for V and 14 bases for J; bases not matched to a gene: 22. Then a second PCR, running roughly 7 to 11 cycles, was carried out with a sample-barcoded 5' primer and a J-beta primer mix. A minimum of 2.5 million CDR3-containing paired-end reads was obtained for each sample. TCRdb processed the 5' RACE reads anew with MiXCR; each CDR3 protein has one entry. The sample contains 700,000 to 850,000 distinct CDR3 sequences, about 53% of which appear only once. Each donor was a healthy Caucasian individual from Russia, aged roughly 6 to 100. Study-wide points: Changes seen in expanded clonotypes were possibly confounded by donor CMV status left unknown. Versus aged donors, long-lived donors had higher diversity and more naive CD4+ cells.

Concerning this clonotype itself: Its antigen is as yet unknown.

The chain joins TRBV20-1 to TRBJ2-3; 13 bases line up with TRBD2. The sequence was collected from an elderly man in good health. Input material: blood. This CDR3 reads CSALPGLAGRSHRYVYF. The CDR3 bases are TGCAGTGCTCTACCGGGACTAGCGGGAAGGTCCCACAGATACGTGTATTTT.